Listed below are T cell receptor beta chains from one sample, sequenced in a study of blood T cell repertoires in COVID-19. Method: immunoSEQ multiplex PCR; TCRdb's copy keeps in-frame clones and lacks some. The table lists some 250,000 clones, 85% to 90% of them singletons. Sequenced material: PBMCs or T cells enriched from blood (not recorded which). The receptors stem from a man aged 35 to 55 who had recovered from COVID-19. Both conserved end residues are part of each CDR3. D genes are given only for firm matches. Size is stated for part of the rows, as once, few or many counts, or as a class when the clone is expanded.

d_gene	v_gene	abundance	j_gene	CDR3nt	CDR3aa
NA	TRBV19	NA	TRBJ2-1	TGTGCCAGTAGCGGATTAGCGGGGTACAGGGGCTCCTACAATGAGCAGTTCTTC	CASSGLAGYRGSYNEQFF
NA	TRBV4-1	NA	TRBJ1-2	TGCGCCAGCAGCCAAGATCAGGTTGTCTATGGCTACACCTTC	CASSQDQVVYGYTF
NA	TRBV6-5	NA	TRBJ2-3	TGTGCCAGCAGTCGTTTGGCGGTGAGCACAGATACGCAGTATTTT	CASSRLAVSTDTQYF
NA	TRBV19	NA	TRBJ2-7	TGTGCCAGTAGTCAGGCAGGTCGGGAGCAGTACTTC	CASSQAGREQYF
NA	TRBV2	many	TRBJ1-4	TGTGCCAGCAGTGGGAGACAGGCGATAAACGAGGAAAAACTGTTTTTT	CASSGRQAINEEKLFF
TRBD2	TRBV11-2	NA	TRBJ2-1	TGTGCCAGCAGCTTAGATCGCGATACTAGCGGCCTCTACAATGAGCAGTTCTTC	CASSLDRDTSGLYNEQFF
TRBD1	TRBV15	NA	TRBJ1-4	TGTGCCACCAGCGACCTAGGGACAGCACAAGAAAAACTGTTTTTT	CATSDLGTAQEKLFF
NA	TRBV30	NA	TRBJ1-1	TGTGCCTGGAGTACGAGGGTCCGGACTGAAGCTTTCTTT	CAWSTRVRTEAFF
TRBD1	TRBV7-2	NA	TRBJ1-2	TGTGCCAGCAGTTACCCCGGCCAGGGGGATGGCTACACCTTC	CASSYPGQGDGYTF
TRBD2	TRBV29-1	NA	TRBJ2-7	TGCAGCGTTGATGCTCGGGGAGGGGACGAGCAGTACTTC	CSVDARGGDEQYF
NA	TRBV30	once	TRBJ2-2	TGTGCCTGGAGTGTGACGATTTGGGGGCAATCAGCCGGGGAGCTGTTTTTT	CAWSVTIWGQSAGELFF
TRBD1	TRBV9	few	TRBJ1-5	TGTGCCAGCAGCGCTACAGGGACAGGGAATCAGCCCCAGCATTTT	CASSATGTGNQPQHF
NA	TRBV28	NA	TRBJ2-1	TGTGCCAGCAGCCCTACGGAACTGACCTCAGGGTATTCTTTTTACAATGAGCAGTTCTTC	CASSPTELTSGYSFYNEQFF
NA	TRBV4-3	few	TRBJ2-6	TGCGCCAGCAGCCAAGATCTTGTTGGGGCCAACGTCCTGACTTTC	CASSQDLVGANVLTF
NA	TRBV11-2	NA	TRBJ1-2	TGTGCCAGCAGCCCAAACAGGGATATTAACTATGGCTACACCTTC	CASSPNRDINYGYTF
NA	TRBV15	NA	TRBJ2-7	TGTGCCACCACTTCCACCTACTCCTACGAGCAGTACTTC	CATTSTYSYEQYF